A single sample gave rise to the 32 T cell receptor beta chains below, sequenced in a study of OX40 agonist ivuxolimab in advanced cancers. Measured with immunoSEQ multiplex PCR; TCRdb has only the in-frame clones, and not every one. The sample includes about 82,000 clones, over 75% of them seen just once. The sequencing here drew on CD4+ or CD8+ T cells sorted from blood, taken in a trial of the OX40 agonist ivuxolimab. The receptors stem from an adult with an advanced solid tumor such as melanoma, head and neck, liver or kidney cancer.

The chain employs TRBV19 and TRBJ2-7, with D possibly matching TRBD2 (6 bases). CDR3 length: 14 residues. The germline CDR1 and CDR2 sequences are LNHDA and SQIVND (reference sequence). The V end was cut by 4 bases, the J end by 4 bases, with 14 bases between. CDR3 protein: CASSTSQGGYEQYF. CDR3 in DNA: TGTGCCAGTAGTACGTCTCAGGGAGGATACGAGCAGTACTTC.

This clone was seen just once. The chain couples TRBV11-1 to TRBJ1-1; unclear D gene. Germline V gene sequence: CDR1 SGHAT, CDR2 FQDESV (reference sequence). The CDR3 has 13 amino acids. V lost 5 bases to trimming and J lost 7 bases, with 14 bases between them. The CDR3 loop reads CASSLLEGGEAFF. Here the CDR3 DNA reads TGTGCCAGCAGCCTCCTGGAGGGAGGTGAAGCTTTCTTT.

The chain joins TRBV7-9 to TRBJ1-1; D unresolved. V lost 1 base, J lost 0 bases, and 3 bases lay in between. The CDR3 consists of 13 residues. The germline V gene encodes CDR1 SEHNR and CDR2 FQNEAQ (reference sequence). The CDR3 reads CASSLEMNTEAFF. The CDR3 DNA is TGTGCCAGCAGCTTAGAGATGAACACTGAAGCTTTCTTT. Complete variable domain (other parts from reference TRBV7-9 and TRBJ1-1): DTGVSQNPRHKITKRGQNVTFRCDPISEHNRLYWYRQTLGQGPEFLTYFQNEAQLEKSRLLSDRFSAERPKGSFSTLEIQRTEQGDSAMYLCASSLEMNTEAFFGQGTRLTVV.

V usage is TRBV29-1 and J usage is TRBJ2-3; the D gene is possibly TRBD2 (6 bases). CDR1 SQVTM and CDR2 ANQGSEA come from the germline V gene. V lost 5 bases to trimming and J lost 3 bases, with 21 bases between them. This CDR3 region has 16 residues. In nucleotides, the CDR3 is TGCAGCGTTAGGGTCGGCGGGCCCGGGGGAACAGATACGCAGTATTTT. This gives the protein CSVRVGGPGGTDTQYF.

The chain couples TRBV30 to TRBJ2-5; TRBD1 might be the D (6 bases). The V end was cut by 0 bases, the J end by 4 bases, with 15 bases between. CDR1 and CDR2 from the germline V gene are GTSNPN and SVGIG (reference sequence). CDR3 length: 15 amino acids. The CDR3 region is CAWSVLGGIVETQYF. The CDR3 nucleotides are TGTGCCTGGAGTGTACTAGGGGGTATAGTAGAGACCCAGTACTTC.

The rearrangement joins TRBV4-3 to TRBJ2-1; 7 bases fit TRBD2. The germline V gene has CDR1 LGHNA and CDR2 YSLEER. Losses at the gene ends were 7 bases for V and 0 bases for J; bases not matched to a gene: 15. CDR3 length: 18 residues. The CDR3 DNA reads TGCGCCAGCACCGAAAAAGCGGGACCACTCAACTCCTACAATGAGCAGTTCTTC. This gives the protein CASTEKAGPLNSYNEQFF.

This chain connects TRBV19 to TRBJ1-5, with 9 bases identical to TRBD1. V trimming: 7 bases; J trimming: 6 bases; junction bases outside the gene matches: 7. The germline V gene has CDR1 LNHDA and CDR2 SQIVND (reference sequence). This CDR3 has 14 amino acids. The CDR3 sequence: CASTRGQGFQPQHF. CDR3 nucleotides: TGTGCCAGTACCCGAGGACAGGGGTTTCAGCCCCAGCATTTT.

V and J are TRBV7-3 and TRBJ2-1, with TRBD2 as a possible D gene (6 bases). Trimming took 3 bases from V and 9 from J, leaving 15 bases between them. Per germline, CDR1 SGHTA and CDR2 FQGTGA. The CDR3 totals 14 residues. In DNA form, the CDR3 reads TGTGCCAGCAGCTTCCCCACCCGCGGGGCTGAGCAGTTCTTC. Translating gives CASSFPTRGAEQFF.

This rearrangement joins TRBV19 to TRBJ2-1, with D possibly being TRBD1 or TRBD2 (6 bases each). Deletions cut 4 bases from V and 9 bases from J, with 25 bases between. CDR1 and CDR2 (germline): LNHDA, SQIVND (reference sequence). CDR3 length equals 17 residues. CDR3 DNA: TGTGCCAGTAGTACGACCCTTAGGCTAGGGGGGCTAGGTGAGCAGTTCTTC. Its translation: CASSTTLRLGGLGEQFF.

The chain employs TRBV10-3 and TRBJ1-4; D gene ambiguous. Trimming took off 10 bases at V and 0 bases at J, with 15 bases between the two ends. Germline V gene data show CDR1 as ENHRY and CDR2 as SYGVKD. This CDR3 spans 15 amino acids. CDR3 nucleotides: TGTGCCACTTTAAGTTCCACCTCAACTAATGAAAAACTGTTTTTT. Translation: CATLSSTSTNEKLFF.

The chain couples TRBV29-1 to TRBJ2-3; D is unresolved. The V gene lost 3 bases and the J gene lost 2 bases, with 12 bases spanning the gap. The CDR3 runs to 14 residues. CDR1 and CDR2 from the germline V gene are SQVTM and ANQGSEA. CDR3 in DNA: TGCAGCGTTGATTGGGAATACAACACAGATACGCAGTATTTT. Its protein is CSVDWEYNTDTQYF.

J is TRBJ2-7 and V is TRBV4-1; D possibly matches TRBD1 or TRBD2 (5 bases each). The CDR3 is 14 amino acids. Germline V gene sequence: CDR1 MGHRA, CDR2 YSYEKL. The V end lost 3 bases, the J end lost 0 bases, and 9 bases lay between the germline ends. The CDR3 bases are TGCGCCAGCAGCCAGCCCGGGACCTCCTACGAGCAGTACTTC. The encoded protein is CASSQPGTSYEQYF.

The V and J genes are TRBV5-1 and TRBJ2-5, with TRBD2 matching over 8 bases. This CDR3 has 15 amino acids. The V gene end was trimmed by 2 bases and the J gene end by 5 bases; junction bases not matched to a gene: 8. CDR1 SGHRS and CDR2 YFSETQ come from the germline V gene. CDR3 residues: CASSFTSGAWETQYF. The CDR3 DNA is TGCGCCAGCAGCTTTACTAGCGGTGCCTGGGAGACCCAGTACTTC.

This chain links TRBV28 with TRBJ2-5; no definite D call. The V gene's germline CDR1 is MDHEN and CDR2 SYDVKM. V lost 4 bases and J 6 bases, leaving 6 bases between the germline ends. The CDR3 has 11 amino acids. CDR3 protein: CASSSVKTQYF. The CDR3 DNA is TGTGCCAGCAGTTCTGTCAAGACCCAGTACTTC.

The rearrangement links TRBV15 to TRBJ2-7, with 10 bases identical to TRBD2. Trimming removed 5 bases from V and 6 bases from J; junction bases left unmatched: 13. Germline V gene data show CDR1 as LNHNV and CDR2 as YYDKDF (reference sequence). This CDR3 has 16 amino acids. The CDR3: CATSARASGSSGEQYF. DNA of the CDR3: TGTGCCACCAGCGCCCGTGCTAGCGGGAGTTCCGGCGAGCAGTACTTC.

This rearrangement joins TRBV28 to TRBJ1-1; no definite D call. The CDR3 runs to 13 residues. Germline CDR1 MDHEN, CDR2 SYDVKM. V shed 8 bases and J shed 4 bases, with 14 bases lying between them. The CDR3 spells CASGPLVGTEAFF. The CDR3 nucleotides read TGTGCCAGCGGGCCCCTTGTGGGCACTGAAGCTTTCTTT.

CDR3 amino acids: CASKKQGPLPITF. As DNA, the CDR3 is TGTGCCAGCAAAAAACAGGGGCCCTTACCCATCACCTTC. The gene calls are TRBV28 and TRBJ1-2; 7 nucleotides align to TRBD1. V trimming: 7 bases; J trimming: 13 bases; junction bases outside the gene matches: 15. The germline CDR1 and CDR2 sequences are MDHEN and SYDVKM. This CDR3 is 13 amino acids long.

The V gene is TRBV5-1, the J gene TRBJ1-2; 7 bases map to TRBD1. The V and J ends lost 0 bases and 8 bases, in that order; junction bases with no gene match: 4. The germline V gene encodes CDR1 SGHRS and CDR2 YFSETQ. The CDR3 is 13 residues long. CDR3 loop: CASSLGQGTGYTF. The CDR3 DNA reads TGCGCCAGCAGCTTGGGACAGGGAACGGGCTACACCTTC.

This chain links TRBV30 with TRBJ2-7; D possibly corresponds to TRBD1 (5 bases). Trimming removed 3 bases from V and 1 base from J, with 10 bases in between. The CDR3 is 13 amino acids. CDR1 is GTSNPN, CDR2 SVGIG, per germline (reference sequence). CDR3 loop: CAWRTQGSYEQYF. CDR3 DNA sequence: TGTGCCTGGAGGACCCAGGGTTCCTACGAGCAGTACTTC.

DNA of the CDR3: TGTGCCAGCAGCCGACTAGTGAACACCGGGGAGCTGTTTTTT. Amino acid sequence: CASSRLVNTGELFF. The chain employs TRBV7-8 and TRBJ2-2, with D perhaps matching TRBD2 (6 bases). This CDR3 has 14 residues. Germline values: CDR1 SGHVS, CDR2 FQNEAQ. Trimming took off 5 bases at V and 1 base at J, with 8 bases between the two ends. The variable domain in full, with the rest retrieved from reference TRBV7-8 and TRBJ2-2, is GAGVSQSPRYKVAKRGQDVALRCDPISGHVSLFWYQQALGQGPEFLTYFQNEAQLDKSGLPSDRFFAERPEGSVSTLKIQRTQQEDSAVYLCASSRLVNTGELFFGEGSRLTVL.

This chain connects TRBV7-2 to TRBJ2-5, with 7 bases that match TRBD1. Trimming at V came to 5 bases and at J to 1 base, leaving 4 bases not matched to a gene. The CDR3 covers 14 residues. CDR1 SGHTA and CDR2 FQGNSA come from the germline V gene. The CDR3 DNA is TGTGCCAGCAGCCCTCGACAGGGCCAAGAGACCCAGTACTTC. Its translation: CASSPRQGQETQYF.

V usage is TRBV15 and J usage is TRBJ2-7; D is uncertain. This CDR3 spans 15 amino acids. V was pared by 0 bases and J by 6 bases, with 15 bases between. Germline values: CDR1 LNHNV, CDR2 YYDKDF (reference sequence). The CDR3 DNA reads TGTGCCACCAGCAGAGAGGTTGCGACCCCCAGCGAGCAGTACTTC. As protein: CATSREVATPSEQYF.

The V call is TRBV5-1, the J call TRBJ2-1; tentative D call: TRBD1 (6 bases). V was shortened by 4 bases and J by 4 bases, with 15 bases between the two germline ends. The V gene's germline CDR1 is SGHRS and CDR2 YFSETQ. The CDR3 runs 15 residues. The CDR3 DNA reads as TGCGCCAGCAGCCAAACAGGGTACCAGTACAATGAGCAGTTCTTC. Its translation is CASSQTGYQYNEQFF.

This clone was seen just once. The chain uses TRBV5-1 and TRBJ2-7; the D is unclear. CDR1 is SGHRS and CDR2 is YFSETQ in the germline V gene. This CDR3 has 13 residues. Between the trimmed V and J ends, which lost 1 base and 6 bases, there was a span of 11 bases. CDR3 nucleotide sequence: TGCGCCAGCAGCTTGTCGACCAATCTCGAGCAGTACTTC. As protein: CASSLSTNLEQYF.

This clone was picked up one time. The rearrangement joins TRBV19 to TRBJ2-7; D remains unclear. Trimming took 3 bases from V and 5 from J, leaving 8 bases between them. The germline gives CDR1 LNHDA, CDR2 SQIVND (reference sequence). This CDR3 is built from 12 residues. Written as DNA, the CDR3 is TGTGCCAGTAGTATTTTGGGAAACGAGCAGTACTTC. This encodes CASSILGNEQYF.

The chain recombines TRBV18 with TRBJ1-4; D unclear. Trimming removed 5 bases at V and 8 bases at J, with 27 bases between. Germline assignment: CDR1 KGHSH and CDR2 LQKENI. The CDR3 is made up of 18 amino acids. Here the CDR3 reads CASSAEAPNGRLSEKLFF. DNA for the CDR3: TGTGCCAGCTCAGCAGAGGCCCCGAACGGGAGGCTAAGCGAAAAACTGTTTTTT.

The V gene is TRBV5-8, the J gene TRBJ1-5; TRBD1 matches 9 bases. This CDR3 spans 15 amino acids. V lost 4 bases and J lost 2; bases outside the gene matches: 4. Germline V gives CDR1 SGHTS, CDR2 YDEGEE. CDR3 DNA: TGTGCCAGCAGCGAGACAGGGGGAGGCAATCAGCCCCAGCATTTT. The encoded protein is CASSETGGGNQPQHF.

The V gene is TRBV5-6, the J gene TRBJ2-7; a weak D match, TRBD2 (5 bases). The CDR3 is made up of 14 amino acids. V was trimmed by 2 bases and J by 2 bases, leaving 11 bases between them. Germline V CDR1 and CDR2: SGHDT, YYEEEE. CDR3 region: CASSFAGQPYEQYF. The CDR3 DNA reads TGTGCCAGCAGCTTTGCGGGCCAACCCTACGAGCAGTACTTC.

This chain links TRBV11-2 with TRBJ2-3; D not certain. With 0 bases removed from V and 3 bases from J, the gap between germline ends came to 7 bases. CDR3 length: 14 residues. The germline gives CDR1 SGHAT, CDR2 FQNNGV. The CDR3 DNA reads TGTGCCAGCAGCTTAGATGCGCTGACAGATACGCAGTATTTT. It encodes CASSLDALTDTQYF.

The chain carries TRBV7-9 and TRBJ2-3; 12 nucleotides match TRBD2. V lost 5 bases to trimming and J lost 3 bases; unmatched junction nucleotides: 9. The germline CDR1 and CDR2 sequences are SEHNR and FQNEAQ (reference sequence). There are 17 residues in the CDR3. CDR3: CASSPPRLAGDTDTQYF. Here the CDR3 DNA reads TGTGCCAGCAGCCCGCCCCGACTAGCGGGAGATACAGATACGCAGTATTTT.

The V and J genes are TRBV10-1 and TRBJ2-5; D is uncertain. Trimming took off 0 bases at V and 5 bases at J, with 10 bases between the two ends. CDR1 is WNHNN and CDR2 is SYGVQD in the germline V gene (reference sequence). The CDR3 consists of 14 residues. The CDR3 nucleotides read TGCGCCAGCAGTGAGTCGACTTTCGGCGAGACCCAGTACTTC. It translates to CASSESTFGETQYF.

V is TRBV19 and J is TRBJ2-3; 7 bases are a match to TRBD1. Unmatched junction bases numbered 7, after V lost 5 bases and J lost 2 bases. Germline-derived CDR1 and CDR2 are LNHDA and SQIVND (reference sequence). CDR3 length: 15 amino acids. The CDR3 loop is CASSETGASTDTQYF. CDR3 nucleotide sequence: TGTGCCAGTAGTGAAACAGGGGCTTCCACAGATACGCAGTATTTT.